This passage covers 32 T cell receptor beta chains from one sample sequenced in a study of Ad26.COV2.S vaccination and SARS-CoV-2 variants (dated by TCRdb to the early 2020s). Libraries were made using the immunoSEQ multiplex PCR assay. TCRdb holds this immuneACCESS table with in-frame rearrangements only. Some clones are missing; in checked studies, unresolved V genes explain under half, and the rest has no known cause. A total of a few hundred thousand clones appear in this sample, approximately 91% of them only once. The ten largest clones capture 1.5% to 2% of the sample. The sample's treatment or condition, from its label and the paper: around 19 received Ad26.COV2.S at low or high dose, single or two shots; roughly five received placebo; per-sample allocation not given. For vaccine and placebo recipients, the sequenced repertoires came from samples collected on day 63 after the first injection.

The sample in question was peripheral blood, obtained in a trial of Ad26.COV2.S vaccine versus placebo. These receptors originate from a person aged 18-65 years who received the Ad26.COV2.S COVID-19 vaccine or a placebo.

The chain uses TRBV2 and TRBJ2-5; no definite D call. The CDR3 totals 13 residues. V shed 4 bases and J shed 6 bases, with 12 bases lying between them. Germline V lookup: CDR1 SNHLY, CDR2 FYNNEI. The CDR3 is CASSGTPPQTQYF. The CDR3 DNA reads as TGTGCCAGCAGTGGCACCCCCCCCCAGACCCAGTACTTC.

The V and J genes are TRBV6-5 and TRBJ2-2; 10 bases match TRBD2. V lost 6 bases, J lost 5 bases, and 6 bases stayed unmatched. Germline V CDR1 and CDR2: MNHEY, SVGAGI. This CDR3 is built from 15 residues. CDR3 region: CASSQGTSATGELFF. In DNA form, the CDR3 reads TGTGCCAGCAGCCAAGGGACTAGCGCTACCGGGGAGCTGTTTTTT.

The V gene is TRBV19, the J gene TRBJ2-3; D tentatively reads TRBD1 or TRBD2 (5 bases each). V was trimmed by 4 bases and J by 2 bases, leaving 19 bases between them. Germline V CDR1 and CDR2: LNHDA, SQIVND (reference sequence). The CDR3 covers 17 residues. The CDR3 is CASSTTGPLTLTDTQYF. In nucleotides, the CDR3 is TGTGCCAGTAGTACCACGGGACCGCTGACCCTCACAGATACGCAGTATTTT.

This clone was seen once. The chain carries TRBV6-5 and TRBJ2-7; 10 bases agree with TRBD1. Germline lookup yields CDR1 MNHEY and CDR2 SVGAGI. Trimming at V came to 5 bases and at J to 4 bases, leaving 8 bases not matched to a gene. This CDR3 is built from 15 residues. This chain's CDR3 is CASSPARDRGYEQYF. The CDR3 DNA reads TGTGCCAGCAGTCCCGCAAGGGACAGGGGTTACGAGCAGTACTTC.

This rearrangement joins TRBV11-1 to TRBJ2-3; 13 bases line up with TRBD2. The CDR3 runs to 16 residues. J lost 4 bases, V lost 5 bases, and 6 bases had no gene match. Germline V gives CDR1 SGHAT, CDR2 FQDESV (reference sequence). The CDR3, as DNA: TGTGCCAGCAGCATCCAACTAGCGGGAGGGGCAGATACGCAGTATTTT. Translation: CASSIQLAGGADTQYF.

The rearrangement joins TRBV10-3 to TRBJ1-2; 8 bases line up with TRBD1. Germline loops: CDR1 ENHRY, CDR2 SYGVKD. The CDR3 sequence is 14 residues long. The junction had 4 bases not matched to a gene; V was cut back by 5 bases and J by 2 bases. CDR3 DNA sequence: TGTGCCATCAGTTCCCGGACAGGGAACTATGGCTACACCTTC. Its protein product is CAISSRTGNYGYTF.

The chain couples TRBV29-1 to TRBJ1-4, with D hard to call. Trimming shortened V by 7 bases and J by 4 bases, and 13 bases separated the two germline ends. The germline V gene encodes CDR1 SQVTM and CDR2 ANQGSEA. The CDR3 spans 13 residues. The CDR3 spells CSASLGVNEKLFF. CDR3 nucleotide sequence: TGCAGCGCCAGCCTCGGGGTTAATGAAAAACTGTTTTTT.

V and J are TRBV2 and TRBJ2-2; TRBD1 aligns across 8 bases. The length of the CDR3 is 15 residues. The trim removed 7 bases at V and 3 bases at J, leaving 7 bases unmatched. The germline V gene has CDR1 SNHLY and CDR2 FYNNEI. CDR3 loop: CASKEGTGDTGELFF. The CDR3 region has the DNA TGTGCCAGCAAGGAGGGGACAGGTGACACCGGGGAGCTGTTTTTT.

This chain connects TRBV5-1 to TRBJ1-2; D might be TRBD1 (6 bases). The germline CDR1 and CDR2 sequences are SGHRS and YFSETQ. The V and J ends lost 2 bases and 5 bases respectively, with 10 bases between them. The CDR3 covers 13 residues. The CDR3 is CASSFNTGYGYTF. The CDR3 region has the DNA TGCGCCAGCAGCTTCAATACAGGGTATGGCTACACCTTC.

The chain has TRBV2 and TRBJ2-3; 8 bases line up with TRBD2. The CDR3 length is 16 residues. Germline V gene data show CDR1 as SNHLY and CDR2 as FYNNEI. The V segment lost 7 bases and the J segment 0 bases; nucleotides outside the gene matches: 9. CDR3 protein: CASTYELAASTDTQYF. CDR3 sequence (DNA): TGTGCCAGCACTTACGAACTAGCGGCTAGCACAGATACGCAGTATTTT. The full variable domain, in which reference TRBV2 and TRBJ2-3 provide the parts outside the CDR3, is EPEVTQTPSHQVTQMGQEVILRCVPISNHLYFYWYRQILGQKVEFLVSFYNNEISEKSEIFDDQFSVERPDGSNFTLKIRSTKLEDSAMYFCASTYELAASTDTQYFGPGTRLTVL.

The chain carries TRBV10-3 and TRBJ2-2, with 11 bases that match TRBD2. CDR1 is ENHRY and CDR2 is SYGVKD in the germline V gene. Losses at the gene ends were 4 bases for V and 8 bases for J; bases not matched to a gene: 3. This CDR3 comprises 14 residues. Here the CDR3 reads CAISGLAGNGELFF. The CDR3 DNA reads as TGTGCCATCAGTGGACTAGCGGGAAATGGGGAGCTGTTTTTT.

The J gene is TRBJ2-7, the V gene TRBV30, with 7 nucleotides matching TRBD2. The J segment lost 3 bases and the V segment lost 4 bases, leaving 15 bases of the junction unmatched. CDR1 and CDR2 (germline): GTSNPN, SVGIG (reference sequence). This CDR3 has 16 amino acids. CDR3 region: CAWKVSWAGVSYEQYF. DNA of the CDR3: TGTGCCTGGAAAGTGAGTTGGGCGGGAGTTAGCTACGAGCAGTACTTC. Full variable domain (outside the CDR3, taken from reference TRBV30 and TRBJ2-7): SQTIHQWPATLVQPVGSPLSLECTVEGTSNPNLYWYRQAAGRGLQLLFYSVGIGQISSEVPQNLSASRPQDRQFILSSKKLLLSDSGFYLCAWKVSWAGVSYEQYFGPGTRLTVT.

This clone came up once. V gene TRBV5-4 combines with J gene TRBJ1-1; possible D gene TRBD1, 6 bases. Germline V CDR1 and CDR2: SGHNT, YYREEE (reference sequence). V lost 0 bases and J lost 9, with 15 bases in between. The CDR3 is 14 residues long. The CDR3 region is CASSLGDQGLQAFF. CDR3 in DNA: TGTGCCAGCAGCTTGGGGGACCAGGGGTTACAAGCTTTCTTT. The complete variable domain, with remaining parts taken from reference TRBV5-4 and TRBJ1-1, reads ETGVTQSPTHLIKTRGQQVTLRCSSQSGHNTVSWYQQALGQGPQFIFQYYREEENGRGNFPPRFSGLQFPNYSSELNVNALELDDSALYLCASSLGDQGLQAFFGQGTRLTVV.

This clone was detected once. The chain couples TRBV5-6 to TRBJ2-7; 12 bases are shared with TRBD1. Germline V gene sequence: CDR1 SGHDT, CDR2 YYEEEE. Trimming removed 3 bases from V and 5 bases from J; junction bases left unmatched: 6. This CDR3 comprises 15 residues. CDR3: CASSSQGQGADEQYF. The DNA of the CDR3 is TGTGCCAGCAGCTCGCAGGGACAGGGGGCGGACGAGCAGTACTTC. Using reference TRBV5-6 and TRBJ2-7 for the parts outside the CDR3, the full variable domain is DAGVTQSPTHLIKTRGQQVTLRCSPKSGHDTVSWYQQALGQGPQFIFQYYEEEERQRGNFPDRFSGHQFPNYSSELNVNALLLGDSALYLCASSSQGQGADEQYFGPGTRLTVT.

This chain links TRBV28 with TRBJ2-1, with 11 bases fitting TRBD1. Germline-derived CDR1 and CDR2 are MDHEN and SYDVKM. J lost 1 base, V lost 5 bases, and 7 bases had no gene match. The CDR3 covers 17 residues. The CDR3 sequence is CASSDWDRGGSYNEQFF. CDR3 bases: TGTGCCAGCAGTGACTGGGACAGGGGGGGGTCCTACAATGAGCAGTTCTTC. Based on the CDR3 plus reference TRBV28 and TRBJ2-1, the full variable domain is DVKVTQSSRYLVKRTGEKVFLECVQDMDHENMFWYRQDPGLGLRLIYFSYDVKMKEKGDIPEGYSVSREKKERFSLILESASTNQTSMYLCASSDWDRGGSYNEQFFGPGTRLTVL.

The V call is TRBV28, the J call TRBJ1-2; tentatively, D is TRBD1 (5 bases). Trimming removed 5 bases at V and 7 bases at J, with 17 bases between. The CDR3 has 14 residues. Germline-derived CDR1 and CDR2 are MDHEN and SYDVKM. CDR3 in amino acids: CASSSGRGVSGYTF. In nucleotides, the CDR3 is TGTGCCAGCAGTAGCGGACGGGGGGTCTCTGGCTACACCTTC.

The V call is TRBV28, the J call TRBJ2-7; 9 nucleotides align to TRBD1. J was trimmed by 3 bases and V by 5 bases; bases with no gene match: 17. Germline V gene lookup returns CDR1 MDHEN and CDR2 SYDVKM. This CDR3 spans 18 amino acids. Here the CDR3 reads CASSPPGQGSGTNYEQYF. CDR3 in DNA: TGTGCCAGCAGTCCCCCGGGACAGGGAAGCGGGACTAACTACGAGCAGTACTTC.

This chain links TRBV5-1 with TRBJ2-2; D ambiguous. Germline-derived CDR1 and CDR2 are SGHRS and YFSETQ. Between the trimmed V and J ends, which lost 0 bases and 6 bases, there was a span of 12 bases. This CDR3 has 15 residues. CDR3 sequence (DNA): TGCGCCAGCAGCTTGGCCGAAGGTTCCGCCGGGGAGCTGTTTTTT. Its protein is CASSLAEGSAGELFF.

This clone was recorded a few times. This chain links TRBV5-1 with TRBJ1-6, with D possibly matching TRBD1 (5 bases). V dropped 1 base and J dropped 11 bases, with 10 bases sitting between them. This CDR3 spans 13 amino acids. CDR1 and CDR2 from the germline V gene are SGHRS and YFSETQ. CDR3 region: CASSLMGPPPLHF. CDR3 in DNA: TGCGCCAGCAGCTTGATGGGGCCCCCACCCCTCCACTTT.

J is TRBJ2-7 and V is TRBV3-1 (or the pseudogene TRBV3-2); D is unresolved. This CDR3 region has 11 residues. Germline V gene data show CDR1 as LGHDT and CDR2 as YNNKEL (reference sequence). V was trimmed by 3 bases and J by 3 bases, leaving 3 bases between them. The DNA of the CDR3 is TGTGCCAGCAGCCACGGCTACGAGCAGTACTTC. This gives the protein CASSHGYEQYF.

As concerns this clone: The identical CDR3 is also encoded by other nucleotide sequences in the sample. The V call is TRBV4-1, the J call TRBJ2-2, with unresolved D. In germline, CDR1 is MGHRA, CDR2 YSYEKL. This CDR3 has 14 residues. V lost 0 bases and J 1 base, leaving 3 bases between the germline ends. This chain's CDR3 is CASSQEGNTGELFF. For the CDR3, the DNA is TGCGCCAGCAGCCAAGAAGGGAACACCGGGGAGCTGTTTTTT.

The rearrangement uses TRBV4-1 and TRBJ1-2; TRBD1 agrees at 9 bases. Per the germline V gene, CDR1 is MGHRA and CDR2 is YSYEKL. This CDR3 contains 15 residues. V lost 1 base and J lost 4; bases outside the gene matches: 4. The CDR3 here is CASSQVGQGAYGYTF. The DNA of the CDR3 is TGCGCCAGCAGCCAAGTGGGACAGGGTGCCTATGGCTACACCTTC.

CDR3 nucleotides: TGCAGCGTTCTCATTTTTTCGACAGATACGCAGTATTTT. Residues: CSVLIFSTDTQYF. The chain has TRBV29-1 and TRBJ2-3; D unclear. The germline V and J ends were trimmed by 5 bases and 3 bases, with 12 bases remaining between them. The CDR3 consists of 13 residues. CDR1 and CDR2 from the germline V gene are SQVTM and ANQGSEA.

This clone has just one count. The chain recombines TRBV10-3 with TRBJ1-3, with a weak D call TRBD1 (5 bases). The germline V gene encodes CDR1 ENHRY and CDR2 SYGVKD. The CDR3 contains 14 residues. The CDR3 sequence is CAARGGERGNTIYF. The CDR3 DNA is TGTGCGGCGCGGGGCGGGGAGCGCGGAAACACCATATATTTT.

A single count supports this clone. V usage is TRBV28 and J usage is TRBJ1-4; no clear D. Germline V gene lookup returns CDR1 MDHEN and CDR2 SYDVKM. V shed 6 bases and J shed 0 bases, with 20 bases lying between them. The CDR3 consists of 18 residues. In nucleotides, the CDR3 is TGTGCCAGCAGCTCTCCCGTCGGGTTTTTTACAACTAATGAAAAACTGTTTTTT. This translates into CASSSPVGFFTTNEKLFF. The full variable domain, with the rest looked up from reference TRBV28 and TRBJ1-4, is DVKVTQSSRYLVKRTGEKVFLECVQDMDHENMFWYRQDPGLGLRLIYFSYDVKMKEKGDIPEGYSVSREKKERFSLILESASTNQTSMYLCASSSPVGFFTTNEKLFFGSGTQLSVL.

J is TRBJ1-2 and V is TRBV10-3; D unresolved. V was cut by 4 bases and J by 2 bases, with 8 bases left in between. The germline CDR1 and CDR2 sequences are ENHRY and SYGVKD. The CDR3 length is 13 residues. CDR3 sequence reads: CAISVDTNYGYTF. The CDR3 DNA reads as TGTGCCATCAGTGTAGACACGAACTATGGCTACACCTTC.

The chain employs TRBV20-1 and TRBJ2-3; 8 positions match TRBD2. CDR3 length equals 14 residues. Germline CDR1 and CDR2: DFQATT and SNEGSKA (reference sequence). V was pared by 3 bases and J by 5 bases, with 7 bases of the junction left unmatched. Here the CDR3 DNA reads TGCAGTGCTAGTGATACTAGCGGAAAAGATACGCAGTATTTT. It encodes CSASDTSGKDTQYF.

This sequence joins TRBV19 and TRBJ2-2; 13 bases match TRBD2. The V gene end was trimmed by 10 bases and the J gene end by 7 bases; junction bases not matched to a gene: 9. This CDR3 contains 15 residues. Germline CDR1 is LNHDA and CDR2 is SQIVND (reference sequence). CDR3 sequence reads: CATKGLAGWVGELFF. CDR3 DNA: TGTGCCACCAAGGGACTAGCGGGATGGGTCGGGGAGCTGTTTTTT.

This chain uses TRBV5-1 with TRBJ1-1; 9 bases match TRBD1. The CDR3 spans 14 residues. V shed 4 bases and J 5 bases; nucleotides not matched to a gene: 6. The germline V gene has CDR1 SGHRS and CDR2 YFSETQ. The CDR3 is CASSLGDRVTEAFF. For the CDR3, the DNA is TGCGCCAGCAGCCTGGGGGACAGGGTGACTGAAGCTTTCTTT.

The rearrangement links TRBV5-6 to TRBJ1-1; a weak D match, TRBD1 (5 bases). V shed 0 bases and J shed 14 bases, with 14 bases lying between them. This CDR3 comprises 12 residues. CDR1 is SGHDT and CDR2 is YYEEEE in the germline V gene. The CDR3, as DNA: TGTGCCAGCAGCTTGGCTCAGGGTGGAAGCTTCTTT. Translation gives CASSLAQGGSFF.

On this clone itself: In the same sample, other DNA sequences code for this CDR3. The CDR3 spells CASSLAGFPYNEQFF. CDR3 in DNA: TGTGCCAGCAGCTTAGCGGGTTTCCCATACAATGAGCAGTTCTTC. J is TRBJ2-1 and V is TRBV7-9; D not certain. The ends were cut back, 0 bases at V and 4 bases at J, with 10 bases in the middle. Per germline, CDR1 SEHNR and CDR2 FQNEAQ (reference sequence). The CDR3 length is 15 residues.

CDR3 DNA sequence: TGTGCCAGCAGCCATGGTCGATACGAGCAGTACTTC. It translates to CASSHGRYEQYF. V gene TRBV3-1 (or the pseudogene TRBV3-2) combines with J gene TRBJ2-7; D unclear. Trimming stripped 3 bases from V and 4 bases from J, with 7 bases between. From germline, CDR1 is LGHDT and CDR2 YNNKEL (reference sequence). This CDR3 region has 12 residues.